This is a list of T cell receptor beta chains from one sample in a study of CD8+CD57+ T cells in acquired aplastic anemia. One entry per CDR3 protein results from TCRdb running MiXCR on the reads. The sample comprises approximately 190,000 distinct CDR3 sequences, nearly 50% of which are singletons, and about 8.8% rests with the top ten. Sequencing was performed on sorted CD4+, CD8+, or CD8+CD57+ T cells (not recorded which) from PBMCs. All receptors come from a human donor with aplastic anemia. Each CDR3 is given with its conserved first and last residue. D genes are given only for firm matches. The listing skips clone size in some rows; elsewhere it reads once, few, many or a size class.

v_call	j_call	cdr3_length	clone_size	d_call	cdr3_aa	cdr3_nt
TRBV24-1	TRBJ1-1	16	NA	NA	CAASDPQGRVDTEAFF	TGTGCCGCCAGTGATCCCCAGGGGAGGGTGGACACTGAAGCTTTCTTT
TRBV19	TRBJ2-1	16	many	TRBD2	CASSIEASGDYNEQFF	TGTGCCAGTAGTATAGAAGCTAGCGGAGACTACAATGAGCAGTTCTTC
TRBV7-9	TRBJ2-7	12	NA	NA	CASSPHAYEQYF	TGTGCCAGCAGCCCTCACGCCTACGAGCAGTACTTC
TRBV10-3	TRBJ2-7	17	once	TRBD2	CAISPGLAGDPTYEQYF	TGTGCCATCAGTCCGGGACTAGCGGGAGACCCCACCTACGAGCAGTACTTC
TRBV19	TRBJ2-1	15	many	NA	CASSMATAPGNEQFF	TGTGCCAGTAGTATGGCGACGGCCCCCGGCAATGAGCAGTTCTTC
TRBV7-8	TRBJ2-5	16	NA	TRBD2	CASSLGTSGSGETQYF	TGTGCCAGCAGCTTAGGTACTAGCGGGAGCGGAGAGACCCAGTACTTC
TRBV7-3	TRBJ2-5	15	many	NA	CASSTSGGGRETQYF	TGTGCCAGCAGCACATCGGGTGGAGGGCGAGAGACCCAGTACTTC
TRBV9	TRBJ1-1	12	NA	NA	CASSGDYTEAFF	TGTGCCAGCAGCGGAGATTATACTGAAGCTTTCTTT
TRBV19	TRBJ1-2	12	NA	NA	CASSTELYGYTF	TGTGCCAGTAGTACAGAGCTCTATGGCTACACCTTC
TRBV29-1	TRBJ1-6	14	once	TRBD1	CSARDSTDNSPLHF	TGCAGCGCACGGGACAGCACCGATAATTCACCCCTCCACTTT
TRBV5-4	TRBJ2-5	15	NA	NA	CASSLVRGTGETQYF	TGTGCCAGCAGCTTGGTTAGGGGAACCGGGGAGACCCAGTACTTC
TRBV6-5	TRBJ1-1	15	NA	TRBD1	CASGLPGTENTEAFF	TGTGCCAGCGGTTTACCCGGGACAGAAAACACTGAAGCTTTCTTT
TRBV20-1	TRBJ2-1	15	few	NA	CSARIRLASYNEQFF	TGCAGTGCTAGGATCAGGCTAGCTTCGTACAATGAGCAGTTCTTC
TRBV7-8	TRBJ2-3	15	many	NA	CASRSLAQSTDTQYF	TGTGCCAGTCGGAGCTTGGCACAGTCCACAGATACGCAGTATTTT
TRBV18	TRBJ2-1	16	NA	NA	CASSPPTRSSYNEQFF	TGTGCCAGCTCACCACCGACGAGGTCCTCCTACAATGAGCAGTTCTTC
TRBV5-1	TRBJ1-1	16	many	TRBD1	CASRLTPGQTNTEAFF	TGCGCCAGCAGGTTAACTCCGGGACAGACGAACACTGAAGCTTTCTTT
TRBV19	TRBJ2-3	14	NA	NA	CASSIDQLTDTQYF	TGTGCCAGTAGTATAGACCAGCTCACAGATACGCAGTATTTT
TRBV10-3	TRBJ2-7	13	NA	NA	CAVGRLGRREQYF	TGTGCCGTCGGTCGACTAGGGAGAAGGGAGCAGTACTTC
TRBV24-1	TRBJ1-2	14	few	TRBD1	CATSVGQGLGGYTF	TGTGCCACCAGTGTGGGACAGGGGTTGGGCGGCTACACCTTC
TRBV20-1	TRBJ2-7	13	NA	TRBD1	CSATGQGWFEQYF	TGCAGTGCTACGGGACAGGGGTGGTTCGAGCAGTACTTC
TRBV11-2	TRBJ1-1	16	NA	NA	CASSSHHRGLNTEAFF	TGTGCCAGCAGCTCGCACCATAGAGGTTTGAACACTGAAGCTTTCTTT
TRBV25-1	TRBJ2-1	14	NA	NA	CASSASGTYNEQFF	TGTGCCAGCAGTGCCTCGGGGACCTACAATGAGCAGTTCTTC
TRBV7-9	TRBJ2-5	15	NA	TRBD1	CASSPGTGVGETQYF	TGTGCCAGCAGCCCCGGGACAGGGGTTGGAGAGACCCAGTACTTC
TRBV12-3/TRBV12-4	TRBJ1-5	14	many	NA	CASSPNRDNQPQHF	TGTGCCAGCAGTCCGAACAGGGACAATCAGCCCCAGCATTTT
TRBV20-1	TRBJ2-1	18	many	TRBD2	CSAARTGGGTSGSSEQFF	TGCAGTGCAGCCCGGACAGGGGGAGGGACTAGCGGGAGTAGTGAGCAGTTCTTC
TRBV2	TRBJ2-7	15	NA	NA	CASSEGQVGRYEQYF	TGTGCCAGCAGTGAAGGGCAGGTGGGACGTTACGAGCAGTACTTC
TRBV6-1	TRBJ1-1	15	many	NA	CASNSRGAYNTEAFF	TGTGCCAGCAACTCTAGAGGGGCCTACAACACTGAAGCTTTCTTT
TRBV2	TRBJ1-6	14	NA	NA	CASIPGDYNSPLHF	TGTGCCAGCATCCCCGGGGACTATAATTCACCCCTCCACTTT
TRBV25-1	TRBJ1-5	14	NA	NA	CASARRGDSQPQHF	TGTGCCAGCGCCAGAAGAGGGGATTCTCAGCCCCAGCATTTT
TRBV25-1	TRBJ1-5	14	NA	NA	CASSPGAPNQPQHF	TGTGCCAGCAGTCCGGGGGCCCCGAATCAGCCCCAGCATTTT
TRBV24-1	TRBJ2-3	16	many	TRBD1	CATSDPGQGNADTQYF	TGTGCCACCAGTGACCCGGGACAGGGCAATGCAGATACGCAGTATTTT
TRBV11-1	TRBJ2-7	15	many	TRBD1	CASSSRTGTEYEQYF	TGTGCCAGCAGCTCCCGAACCGGGACAGAGTACGAGCAGTACTTC
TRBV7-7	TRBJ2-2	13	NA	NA	CAAEGTNTGELFF	TGTGCCGCGGAGGGGACGAACACCGGGGAGCTGTTTTTT
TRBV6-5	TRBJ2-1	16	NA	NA	CASSYDAQGGYNEQFF	TGTGCCAGCAGTTACGACGCACAGGGTGGGTACAATGAGCAGTTCTTC
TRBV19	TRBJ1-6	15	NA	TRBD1	CASSPRGISHSALHF	TGTGCCAGTAGTCCCAGGGGGATAAGCCATTCGGCCCTCCACTTT
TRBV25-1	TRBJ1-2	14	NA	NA	CASSLRKAGYGYTF	TGTGCCAGCAGTTTAAGAAAGGCAGGCTATGGCTACACCTTC
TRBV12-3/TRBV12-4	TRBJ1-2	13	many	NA	CASSFPRAYGYTF	TGTGCCAGCAGTTTTCCCAGGGCCTATGGCTACACCTTC
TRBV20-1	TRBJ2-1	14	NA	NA	CSATKGNAYNEQFF	TGCAGTGCCACGAAGGGCAACGCTTACAATGAGCAGTTCTTC
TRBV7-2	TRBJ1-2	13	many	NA	CASSLAMVGGYTF	TGTGCCAGCAGCTTAGCAATGGTAGGGGGCTACACCTTC
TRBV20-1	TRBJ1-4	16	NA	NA	CSARDAAEATNEKLFF	TGCAGTGCTAGAGATGCAGCCGAGGCAACTAATGAAAAACTGTTTTTT
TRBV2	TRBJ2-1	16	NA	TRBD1	CASSPPQTGGHNEQFF	TGTGCCAGCAGTCCGCCCCAGACAGGGGGTCACAATGAGCAGTTCTTC
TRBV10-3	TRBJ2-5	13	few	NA	CAISESGGETQYF	TGTGCCATCAGTGAGTCGGGAGGAGAGACCCAGTACTTC
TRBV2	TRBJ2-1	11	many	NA	CASRSYNEQFF	TGTGCCAGCCGGAGCTACAATGAGCAGTTCTTC
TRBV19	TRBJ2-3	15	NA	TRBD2	CASSNLAGNTDTQYF	TGTGCCAGTAGTAACCTAGCGGGGAACACAGATACGCAGTATTTT
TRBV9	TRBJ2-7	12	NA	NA	CASTQVGYEQYF	TGTGCCAGCACCCAGGTGGGCTACGAGCAGTACTTC
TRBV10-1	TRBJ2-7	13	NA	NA	CASSDPHSYEQYF	TGCGCCAGCAGTGATCCTCACTCCTACGAGCAGTACTTC
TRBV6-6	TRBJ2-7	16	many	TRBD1	CASSLRTGGESYEQYF	TGTGCCAGCAGCCTCCGGACAGGGGGCGAAAGCTACGAGCAGTACTTC
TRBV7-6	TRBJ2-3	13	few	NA	CASSYQGGDTQYF	TGTGCCAGCAGCTATCAGGGCGGGGATACGCAGTATTTT
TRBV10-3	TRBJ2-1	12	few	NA	CAISESYNEQFF	TGTGCCATCAGTGAGAGCTACAATGAGCAGTTCTTC
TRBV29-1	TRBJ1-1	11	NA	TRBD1	CSVRTGLEAFF	TGCAGCGTCCGGACAGGGTTGGAAGCTTTCTTT
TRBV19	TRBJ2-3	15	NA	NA	CASSPTGSLGDTQYF	TGTGCCAGTAGTCCCACAGGGAGTCTGGGAGATACGCAGTATTTT
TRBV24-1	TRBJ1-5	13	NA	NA	CATQGHSNQPQHF	TGTGCGACGCAGGGCCATAGCAATCAGCCCCAGCATTTT
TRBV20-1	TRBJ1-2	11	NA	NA	CSARWGDGYTF	TGCAGTGCTAGGTGGGGAGACGGCTACACCTTC
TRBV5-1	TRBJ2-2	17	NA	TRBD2	CASSLLPSGSNTGELFF	TGCGCCAGCAGCTTGTTGCCTAGCGGTTCGAACACCGGGGAGCTGTTTTTT
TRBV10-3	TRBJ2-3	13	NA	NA	CAITTGPGDTQYF	TGTGCCATCACAACAGGGCCTGGAGATACGCAGTATTTT
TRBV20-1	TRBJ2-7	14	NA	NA	CSARGQGGVYEQYF	TGCAGTGCTAGAGGGCAGGGTGGGGTCTACGAGCAGTACTTC
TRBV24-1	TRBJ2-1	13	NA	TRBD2	CATRTSGYNEQFF	TGTGCCACTAGGACTAGCGGATACAATGAGCAGTTCTTC
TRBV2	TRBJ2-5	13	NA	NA	CASSVRGAETQYF	TGTGCCAGCAGTGTCAGGGGTGCAGAGACCCAGTACTTC
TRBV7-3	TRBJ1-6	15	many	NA	CASSLTGGLNSPLHF	TGTGCCAGCAGCTTAACTGGCGGGCTTAATTCACCCCTCCACTTT